Following are 22 T cell receptor beta chains from one sample sequenced in a study of cytomegalovirus exposure and HLA in healthy donors. The primer mix had 60 Vbeta and 13 Jbeta primers. Profiling relied on immunoSEQ multiplex PCR, and the TCRdb table lists in-frame clones only, not all of them. There are roughly 140,000 clones in the sample; roughly 65% occur only once, and 1.5% to 2% lies in the top ten. The source material was PBMCs. These receptor sequences come from a woman aged 25 to 39 in good health and CMV-seronegative.

This chain uses TRBV5-1 with TRBJ1-2, with 7 nucleotides matching TRBD1. Looked up from germline, CDR1 is SGHRS and CDR2 is YFSETQ. The V gene end was trimmed by 3 bases and the J gene end by 5 bases; junction bases not matched to a gene: 7. The CDR3 totals 14 residues. The CDR3 DNA reads TGCGCCAGCAGCTCGAGGGGGCAGGAGTATGGCTACACCTTC. Translated: CASSSRGQEYGYTF.

This chain joins TRBV27 and TRBJ2-2, with TRBD2 matching 8 bases. The V and J ends lost 4 bases and 3 bases, in that order; junction bases with no gene match: 4. Germline CDR1 is MNHEY and CDR2 is SMNVEV (reference sequence). The CDR3 extends over 15 amino acids. The CDR3, as DNA: TGTGCCAGCAGTTCTGGCGGGAGGTACACCGGGGAGCTGTTTTTT. Residues: CASSSGGRYTGELFF.

V usage is TRBV11-2 and J usage is TRBJ2-5; D is ambiguous. V was cut by 8 bases and J by 0 bases, with 10 bases left in between. The CDR3 consists of 13 residues. The germline V gene has CDR1 SGHAT and CDR2 FQNNGV. CDR3 protein: CASRPGNQETQYF. Written as DNA, the CDR3 is TGTGCCAGCCGGCCAGGCAACCAAGAGACCCAGTACTTC.

The chain couples TRBV7-2 to TRBJ1-1; D is undetermined. The V gene's germline CDR1 is SGHTA and CDR2 FQGNSA. The CDR3 length is 13 residues. Trimming took 6 bases from V and 1 from J, leaving 9 bases between them. The CDR3 DNA follows: TGTGCCAGCAGGACAAGATCGAACACTGAAGCTTTCTTT. It yields the protein CASRTRSNTEAFF. The full variable domain, completed using reference TRBV7-2 and TRBJ1-1, is GAGVSQSPSNKVTEKGKDVELRCDPISGHTALYWYRQSLGQGLEFLIYFQGNSAPDKSGLPSDRFSAERTGGSVSTLTIQRTQQEDSAVYLCASRTRSNTEAFFGQGTRLTVV.

The V and J genes are TRBV9 and TRBJ2-3, with D unclear. V dropped 2 bases and J dropped 2 bases, with 12 bases sitting between them. CDR1 and CDR2 (germline): SGDLS, YYNGEE. The length of the CDR3 is 15 residues. The CDR3 here is CASSVVGSPTDTQYF. Here the CDR3 DNA reads TGTGCCAGCAGCGTGGTAGGTAGCCCCACAGATACGCAGTATTTT.

The V call is TRBV7-9, the J call TRBJ1-3; no definite D call. The germline CDR1 and CDR2 sequences are SEHNR and FQNEAQ (reference sequence). There are 15 residues in the CDR3. V gave up 4 bases and J gave up 0 bases, with 10 bases separating them. The CDR3 is CASSYMGSSGNTIYF. Here the CDR3 DNA reads TGTGCCAGCAGCTACATGGGCAGCTCTGGAAACACCATATATTTT. The full variable domain, with the rest looked up from reference TRBV7-9 and TRBJ1-3, is DTGVSQNPRHKITKRGQNVTFRCDPISEHNRLYWYRQTLGQGPEFLTYFQNEAQLEKSRLLSDRFSAERPKGSFSTLEIQRTEQGDSAMYLCASSYMGSSGNTIYFGEGSWLTVV.

This clone was observed once. This chain connects TRBV7-2 to TRBJ2-5; 9 bases map to TRBD2. Germline lookup yields CDR1 SGHTA and CDR2 FQGNSA. The CDR3 loop spans 15 amino acids. With 2 bases clipped from V and 4 bases from J, the junction kept 5 bases outside the gene matches. The CDR3 loop reads CASSLSAGGRETQYF. As DNA, the CDR3 is TGTGCCAGCAGCTTAAGCGCGGGGGGGCGAGAGACCCAGTACTTC.

As concerns this clone: At the DNA level, this CDR3 is encoded by other sequences in the same sample as well. The chain combines TRBV5-1 with TRBJ2-3, with D tentatively TRBD1 (5 bases). The CDR3 consists of 14 residues. The V gene's germline CDR1 is SGHRS and CDR2 YFSETQ. V was clipped by 0 bases and J by 3 bases, with 8 bases between them. CDR3 sequence reads: CASSLGQNTDTQYF. The CDR3 bases are TGCGCCAGCAGCTTGGGACAGAATACAGATACGCAGTATTTT.

The gene calls are TRBV19 and TRBJ1-2, with a possible D match to TRBD1 (5 bases). The CDR3 covers 14 residues. Germline V CDR1 and CDR2: LNHDA, SQIVND (reference sequence). Trimming stripped 3 bases from V and 8 bases from J, with 16 bases between. CDR3 protein: CASSMGGLLSGYTF. CDR3 nucleotide sequence: TGTGCCAGTAGTATGGGGGGACTCCTCTCGGGCTACACCTTC.

CDR3: CASSVRAIRGNEQFF. The CDR3, as DNA: TGTGCCAGTAGTGTCCGGGCCATCCGGGGAAATGAGCAGTTCTTC. This chain links TRBV19 with TRBJ2-1; a possible D gene is TRBD2 (5 bases). This CDR3 is 15 amino acids long. V was cut by 5 bases and J by 7 bases, with 18 bases left in between. The V gene's germline CDR1 is LNHDA and CDR2 SQIVND (reference sequence).

V gene TRBV6-4 combines with J gene TRBJ2-3, with 7 bases matching TRBD2. Losses at the gene ends were 5 bases for V and 0 bases for J; bases not matched to a gene: 5. CDR1 and CDR2 (germline): MRHNA, SNTAGT. The CDR3 consists of 15 residues. Written as DNA, the CDR3 is TGTGCCAGCAGTACCCTCGGGGGGAGCACAGATACGCAGTATTTT. Protein: CASSTLGGSTDTQYF.

This clone showed up just a few times. The chain couples TRBV2 to TRBJ1-5, with TRBD1 matching over 7 bases. Germline V CDR1 and CDR2: SNHLY, FYNNEI. V lost 3 bases, J lost 3 bases, and 5 bases stayed unmatched. The CDR3 is 15 amino acids. The CDR3 is CASSDGQEYNQPQHF. The CDR3 region has the DNA TGTGCCAGCAGTGACGGACAGGAATACAATCAGCCCCAGCATTTT.

The chain couples TRBV9 to TRBJ1-4; 8 nucleotides align to TRBD1. CDR1 is SGDLS and CDR2 is YYNGEE in the germline V gene. The CDR3 extends over 14 amino acids. The V and J ends lost 3 bases and 7 bases, in that order; junction bases with no gene match: 5. CDR3 in amino acids: CASSGQGQGEKLFF. The CDR3 DNA sequence: TGTGCCAGCAGCGGACAGGGGCAGGGTGAAAAACTGTTTTTT. Together with reference TRBV9 and TRBJ1-4, the CDR3 gives the full variable domain: DSGVTQTPKHLITATGQRVTLRCSPRSGDLSVYWYQQSLDQGLQFLIQYYNGEERAKGNILERFSAQQFPDLHSELNLSSLELGDSALYFCASSGQGQGEKLFFGSGTQLSVL.

Concerning this clone itself: The junction departs from germline at one end; a sequencing error may be responsible. The J gene is TRBJ1-1, the V gene TRBV7-8; tentatively, D is TRBD1 (6 bases). The length of the CDR3 is 16 residues. CDR1 and CDR2 from the germline V gene are SGHVS and FQNEAQ. CDR3 bases: TGTGCCAGCAGGTTAGGGTCTGTCCAGGGGCTAACTGAAGCTTTCTTT. Protein product: CASRLGSVQGLTEAFF. Combining the CDR3 with reference TRBV7-8 and TRBJ1-1 gives the whole variable domain GAGVSQSPRYKVAKRGQDVALRCDPISGHVSLFWYQQALGQGPEFLTYFQNEAQLDKSGLPSDRFFAERPEGSVSTLKIQRTQQEDSAVYLCASRLGSVQGLTEAFFGQGTRLTVV.

V gene TRBV5-1 combines with J gene TRBJ2-3; the match to TRBD2 covers 8 bases. The V gene's germline CDR1 is SGHRS and CDR2 YFSETQ. V trimming: 4 bases; J trimming: 2 bases; junction bases outside the gene matches: 15. The CDR3 runs 18 residues. CDR3 coding DNA: TGCGCCAGCAGCCCAAGACCTCTACTAGCGGAGTTCACAGATACGCAGTATTTT. This codes for CASSPRPLLAEFTDTQYF.

The CDR3 nucleotides read TGTGCCAGCAGCCAAGCCCCGGACAGGAACAACGAGCAGTACTTC. Its protein product is CASSQAPDRNNEQYF. V gene TRBV4-2 combines with J gene TRBJ2-7; 7 bases are a match to TRBD1. The junction had 8 bases not matched to a gene; V was cut back by 1 base and J by 5 bases. This CDR3 comprises 15 residues. The germline CDR1 and CDR2 sequences are LGHNA and YNFKEQ.

This clone was seen a few times. This chain's CDR3 is CASVDRGHYGYTF. The CDR3 DNA reads as TGTGCCAGTGTGGACAGGGGACACTATGGCTACACCTTC. The chain uses TRBV19 and TRBJ1-2; 9 positions agree with TRBD1. Germline V gene sequence: CDR1 LNHDA, CDR2 SQIVND (reference sequence). This CDR3 spans 13 amino acids. J was trimmed by 3 bases and V by 8 bases; bases with no gene match: 4.

This CDR3 is CASSAGLAVSTDTQYF. CDR3 sequence (DNA): TGTGCCAGCAGCGCCGGACTAGCGGTGAGCACAGATACGCAGTATTTT. V and J are TRBV9 and TRBJ2-3; 10 nucleotides match TRBD2. Germline CDR1 and CDR2: SGDLS and YYNGEE. V shed 3 bases and J 0 bases; nucleotides not matched to a gene: 4. The CDR3 runs 16 residues. Full variable domain (outside the CDR3, taken from reference TRBV9 and TRBJ2-3): DSGVTQTPKHLITATGQRVTLRCSPRSGDLSVYWYQQSLDQGLQFLIQYYNGEERAKGNILERFSAQQFPDLHSELNLSSLELGDSALYFCASSAGLAVSTDTQYFGPGTRLTVL.

This sequence joins TRBV28 and TRBJ2-5; 7 nucleotides align to TRBD1. The CDR3 covers 15 residues. The germline V gene has CDR1 MDHEN and CDR2 SYDVKM. The V segment lost 3 bases and the J segment 2 bases; nucleotides outside the gene matches: 6. CDR3 nucleotides: TGTGCCAGCAGTTTCACCTCGGGACAGCAAGAGACCCAGTACTTC. As protein: CASSFTSGQQETQYF.

The chain links TRBV5-1 to TRBJ2-5, with D possibly being TRBD2 (5 bases). This CDR3 comprises 13 residues. Germline CDR1 and CDR2: SGHRS and YFSETQ. V gave up 4 bases and J gave up 5 bases, with 12 bases separating them. The CDR3 DNA is TGCGCCAGCAGCGAGGGTGCAGTGGAGACCCAGTACTTC. Its translation is CASSEGAVETQYF.

V gene TRBV7-3 combines with J gene TRBJ2-1; TRBD2 agrees at 7 bases. Germline CDR1 reads SGHTA; CDR2 reads FQGTGA. Losses at the gene ends were 7 bases for V and 2 bases for J; bases not matched to a gene: 8. The CDR3 has 15 amino acids. The chain's CDR3 is CASTLGGGPYNEQFF. DNA of the CDR3: TGTGCCAGCACCCTTGGCGGGGGTCCCTACAATGAGCAGTTCTTC.

The chain links TRBV7-8 to TRBJ1-2; 8 positions agree with TRBD1. The junction had 6 bases not matched to a gene; V was cut back by 5 bases and J by 7 bases. Germline V CDR1 and CDR2: SGHVS, FQNEAQ. The CDR3 has 13 amino acids. The CDR3 DNA sequence: TGTGCCAGCAGCCGAGGACAGGGATTTGGCTACACCTTC. It is translated as CASSRGQGFGYTF.